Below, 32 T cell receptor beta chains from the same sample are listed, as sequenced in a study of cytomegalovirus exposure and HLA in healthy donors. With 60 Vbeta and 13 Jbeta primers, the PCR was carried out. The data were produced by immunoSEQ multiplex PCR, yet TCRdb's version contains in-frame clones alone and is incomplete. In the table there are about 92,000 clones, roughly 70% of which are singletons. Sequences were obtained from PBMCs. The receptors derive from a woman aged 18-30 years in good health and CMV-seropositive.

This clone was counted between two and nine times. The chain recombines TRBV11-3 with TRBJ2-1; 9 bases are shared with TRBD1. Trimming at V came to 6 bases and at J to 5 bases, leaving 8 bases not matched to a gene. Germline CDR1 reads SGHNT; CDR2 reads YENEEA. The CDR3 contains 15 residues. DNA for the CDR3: TGTGCCAGCAGGTCAGGACAGGGGAACAACAATGAGCAGTTCTTC. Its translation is CASRSGQGNNNEQFF. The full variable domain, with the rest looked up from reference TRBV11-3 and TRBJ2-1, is EAGVVQSPRYKIIEKKQPVAFWCNPISGHNTLYWYLQNLGQGPELLIRYENEEAVDDSQLPKDRFSAERLKGVDSTLKIQPAELGDSAVYLCASRSGQGNNNEQFFGPGTRLTVL.

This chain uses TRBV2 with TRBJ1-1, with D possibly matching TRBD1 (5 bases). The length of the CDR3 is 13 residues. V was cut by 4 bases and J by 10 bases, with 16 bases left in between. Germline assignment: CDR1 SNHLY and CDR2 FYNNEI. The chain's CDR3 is CASSGGLPGVAFF. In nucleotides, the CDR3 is TGTGCCAGCAGTGGGGGACTTCCGGGTGTAGCTTTCTTT.

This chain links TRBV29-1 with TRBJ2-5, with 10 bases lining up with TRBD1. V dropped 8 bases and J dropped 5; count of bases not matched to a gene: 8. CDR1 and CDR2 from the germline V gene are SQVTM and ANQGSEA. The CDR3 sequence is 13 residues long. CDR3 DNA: TGCAGCTCCCGACAGGGGGCGGCTGAGACCCAGTACTTC. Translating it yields CSSRQGAAETQYF.

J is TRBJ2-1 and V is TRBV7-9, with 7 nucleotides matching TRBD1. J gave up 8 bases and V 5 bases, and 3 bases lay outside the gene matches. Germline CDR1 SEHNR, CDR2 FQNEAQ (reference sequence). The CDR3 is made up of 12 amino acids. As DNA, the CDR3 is TGTGCCAGCAGCCACAGGGGCGATGAGCAGTTCTTC. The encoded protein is CASSHRGDEQFF.

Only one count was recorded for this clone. CDR3 loop: CASSWTGRNTEAFF. In nucleotides, the CDR3 is TGTGCCAGCAGCTGGACAGGGCGGAACACTGAAGCTTTCTTT. The chain is built from TRBV5-6 and TRBJ1-1; 8 bases line up with TRBD1. Germline values: CDR1 SGHDT, CDR2 YYEEEE. This CDR3 region has 14 residues. V trimming: 3 bases; J trimming: 1 base; junction bases outside the gene matches: 2.

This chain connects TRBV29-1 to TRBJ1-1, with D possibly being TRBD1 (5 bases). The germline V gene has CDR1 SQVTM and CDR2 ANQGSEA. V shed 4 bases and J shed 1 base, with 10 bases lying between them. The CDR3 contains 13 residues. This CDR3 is CSVGSGRNTEAFF. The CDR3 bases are TGCAGCGTTGGTTCAGGGCGGAACACTGAAGCTTTCTTT.

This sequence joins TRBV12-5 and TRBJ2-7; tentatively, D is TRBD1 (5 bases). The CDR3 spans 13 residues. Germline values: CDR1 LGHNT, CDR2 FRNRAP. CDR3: CALGKGISYEQYF. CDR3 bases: TGTGCCCTGGGGAAGGGGATCTCCTACGAGCAGTACTTC.

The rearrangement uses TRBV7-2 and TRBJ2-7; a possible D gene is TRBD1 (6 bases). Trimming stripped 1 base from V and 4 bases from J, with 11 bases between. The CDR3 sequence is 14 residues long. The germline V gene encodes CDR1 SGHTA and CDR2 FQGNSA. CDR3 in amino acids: CASSLGGGFYEQYF. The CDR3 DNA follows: TGTGCCAGCAGCTTAGGAGGGGGATTTTACGAGCAGTACTTC.

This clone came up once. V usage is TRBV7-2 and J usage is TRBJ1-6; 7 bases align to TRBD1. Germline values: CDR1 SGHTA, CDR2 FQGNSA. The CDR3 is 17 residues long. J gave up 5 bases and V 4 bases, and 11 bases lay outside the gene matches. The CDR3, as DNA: TGTGCCAGCAGCTCCCGTTCGCTGACAGGGAATAATTCACCCCTCCACTTT. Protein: CASSSRSLTGNNSPLHF.

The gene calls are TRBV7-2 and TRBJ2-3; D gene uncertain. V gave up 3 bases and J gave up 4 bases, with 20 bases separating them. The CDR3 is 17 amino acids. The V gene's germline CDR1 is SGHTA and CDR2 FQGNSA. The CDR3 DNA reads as TGTGCCAGCAGCTTGCCACCGCCTTGGAGCTTATCAGATACGCAGTATTTT. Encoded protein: CASSLPPPWSLSDTQYF.

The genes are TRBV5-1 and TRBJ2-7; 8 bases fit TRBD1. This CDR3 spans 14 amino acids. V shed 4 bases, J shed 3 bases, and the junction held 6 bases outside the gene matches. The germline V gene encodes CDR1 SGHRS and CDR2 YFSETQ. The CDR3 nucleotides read TGCGCCAGCAGCAGAGGACAGGGTAACTACGAGCAGTACTTC. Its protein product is CASSRGQGNYEQYF.

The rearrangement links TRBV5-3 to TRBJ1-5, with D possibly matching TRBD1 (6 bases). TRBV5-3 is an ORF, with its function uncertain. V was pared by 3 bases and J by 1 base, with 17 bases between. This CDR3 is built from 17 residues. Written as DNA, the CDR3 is TGTGCCAGAAGCTACCACCTAGAGGGGGAAAGCAATCAGCCCCAGCATTTT. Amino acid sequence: CARSYHLEGESNQPQHF.

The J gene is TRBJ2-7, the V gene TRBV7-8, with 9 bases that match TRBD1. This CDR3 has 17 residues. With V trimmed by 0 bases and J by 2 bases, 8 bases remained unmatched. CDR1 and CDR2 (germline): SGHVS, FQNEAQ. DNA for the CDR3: TGTGCCAGCAGCTTAGCCGCGACAGGGGGTACCCCCTACGAGCAGTACTTC. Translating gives CASSLAATGGTPYEQYF.

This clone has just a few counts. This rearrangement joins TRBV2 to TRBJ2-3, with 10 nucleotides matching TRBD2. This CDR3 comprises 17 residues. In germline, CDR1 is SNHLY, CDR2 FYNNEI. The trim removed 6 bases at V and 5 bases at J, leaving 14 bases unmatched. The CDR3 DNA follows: TGTGCCAGCAGCCAAGATCCTAGCGGGGGTGTTTTAGATACGCAGTATTTT. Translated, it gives CASSQDPSGGVLDTQYF.

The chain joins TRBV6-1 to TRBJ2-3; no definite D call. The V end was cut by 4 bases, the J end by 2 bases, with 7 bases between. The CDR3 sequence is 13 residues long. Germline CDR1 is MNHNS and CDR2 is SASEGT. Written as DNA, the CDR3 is TGTGCCAGCAGTGTTCAGTACACAGATACGCAGTATTTT. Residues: CASSVQYTDTQYF.

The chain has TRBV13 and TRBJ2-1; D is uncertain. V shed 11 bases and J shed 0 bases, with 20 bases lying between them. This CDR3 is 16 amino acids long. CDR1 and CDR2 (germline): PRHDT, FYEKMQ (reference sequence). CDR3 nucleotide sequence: TGTGCCTCCGGTCTAAGGCTGGGCAGCTCCTACAATGAGCAGTTCTTC. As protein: CASGLRLGSSYNEQFF. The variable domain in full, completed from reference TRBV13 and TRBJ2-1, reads AAGVIQSPRHLIKEKRETATLKCYPIPRHDTVYWYQQGPGQDPQFLISFYEKMQSDKGSIPDRFSAQQFSDYHSELNMSSLELGDSALYFCASGLRLGSSYNEQFFGPGTRLTVL.

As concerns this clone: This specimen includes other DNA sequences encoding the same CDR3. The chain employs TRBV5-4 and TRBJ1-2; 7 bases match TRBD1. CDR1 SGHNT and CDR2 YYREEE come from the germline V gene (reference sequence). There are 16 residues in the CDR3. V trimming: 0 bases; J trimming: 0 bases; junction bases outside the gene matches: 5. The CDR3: CASSLAGGNTNYGYTF. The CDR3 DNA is TGTGCCAGCAGCTTGGCAGGGGGAAATACTAACTATGGCTACACCTTC.

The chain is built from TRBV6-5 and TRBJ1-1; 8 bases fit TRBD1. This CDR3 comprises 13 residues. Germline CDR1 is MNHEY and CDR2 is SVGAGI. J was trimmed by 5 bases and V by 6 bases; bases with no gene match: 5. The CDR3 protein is CASRRTGWTEAFF. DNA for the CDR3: TGTGCCAGCAGACGGACAGGGTGGACTGAAGCTTTCTTT.

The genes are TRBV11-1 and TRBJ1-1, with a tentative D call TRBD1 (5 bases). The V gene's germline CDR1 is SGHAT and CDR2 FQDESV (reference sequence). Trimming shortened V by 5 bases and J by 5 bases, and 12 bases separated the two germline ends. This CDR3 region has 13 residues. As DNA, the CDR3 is TGTGCCAGCAGCCCGCTCGGGGGGACTGAAGCTTTCTTT. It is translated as CASSPLGGTEAFF.

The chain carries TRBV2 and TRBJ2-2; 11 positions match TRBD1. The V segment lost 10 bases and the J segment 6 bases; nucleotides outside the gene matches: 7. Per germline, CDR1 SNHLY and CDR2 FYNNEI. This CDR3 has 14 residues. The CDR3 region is CATGSGQGAGELFF. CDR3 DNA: TGTGCCACCGGATCGGGACAGGGGGCCGGGGAGCTGTTTTTT.

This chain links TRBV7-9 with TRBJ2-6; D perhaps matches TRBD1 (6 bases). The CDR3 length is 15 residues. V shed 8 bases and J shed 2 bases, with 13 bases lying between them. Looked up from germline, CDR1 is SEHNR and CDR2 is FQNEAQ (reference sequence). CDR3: CASGGLLTGANVLTF. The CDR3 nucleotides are TGTGCCAGCGGGGGCCTTCTGACTGGGGCCAACGTCCTGACTTTC.

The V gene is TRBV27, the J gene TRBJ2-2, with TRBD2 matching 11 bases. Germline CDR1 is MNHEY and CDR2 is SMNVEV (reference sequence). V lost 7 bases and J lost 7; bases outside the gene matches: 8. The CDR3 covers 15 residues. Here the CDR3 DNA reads TGTGCCAGCAAAGTAGCGGGAGGGCGGGGCGGGGAGCTGTTTTTT. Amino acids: CASKVAGGRGGELFF.

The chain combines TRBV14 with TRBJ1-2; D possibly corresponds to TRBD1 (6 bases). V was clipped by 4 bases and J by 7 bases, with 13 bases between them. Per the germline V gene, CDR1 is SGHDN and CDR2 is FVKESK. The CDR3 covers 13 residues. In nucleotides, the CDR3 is TGTGCCAGCAGCCCAGCAGGGGCGGGTGGCTACACCTTC. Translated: CASSPAGAGGYTF.

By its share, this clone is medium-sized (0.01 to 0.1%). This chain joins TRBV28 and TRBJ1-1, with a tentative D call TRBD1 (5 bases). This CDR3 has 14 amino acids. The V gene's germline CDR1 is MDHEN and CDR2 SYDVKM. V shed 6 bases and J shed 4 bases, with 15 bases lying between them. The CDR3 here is CASRQIGGGTEAFF. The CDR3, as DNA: TGTGCCAGCAGGCAGATCGGCGGGGGCACTGAAGCTTTCTTT.

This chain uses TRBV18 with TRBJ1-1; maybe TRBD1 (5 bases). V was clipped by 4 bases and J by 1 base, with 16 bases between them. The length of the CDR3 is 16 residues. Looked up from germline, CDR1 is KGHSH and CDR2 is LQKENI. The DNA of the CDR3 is TGTGCCAGCTCACTGGGGATAGGGGCCGCGAACACTGAAGCTTTCTTT. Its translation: CASSLGIGAANTEAFF. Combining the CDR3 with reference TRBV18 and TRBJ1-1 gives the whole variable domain NAGVMQNPRHLVRRRGQEARLRCSPMKGHSHVYWYRQLPEEGLKFMVYLQKENIIDESGMPKERFSAEFPKEGPSILRIQQVVRGDSAAYFCASSLGIGAANTEAFFGQGTRLTVV.

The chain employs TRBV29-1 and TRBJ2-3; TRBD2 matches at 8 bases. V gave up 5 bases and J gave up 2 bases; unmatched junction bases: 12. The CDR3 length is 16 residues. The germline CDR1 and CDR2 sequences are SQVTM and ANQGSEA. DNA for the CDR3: TGCAGCGTTCTTGGATCAACTAGCGGACCCACAGATACGCAGTATTTT. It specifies CSVLGSTSGPTDTQYF.

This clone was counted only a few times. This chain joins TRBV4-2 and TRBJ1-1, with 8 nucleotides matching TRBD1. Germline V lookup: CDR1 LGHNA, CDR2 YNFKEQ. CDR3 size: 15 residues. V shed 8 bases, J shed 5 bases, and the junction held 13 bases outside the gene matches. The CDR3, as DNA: TGTGCCAGCGTCGCAGGTGACAGGGGAGGTACTGAAGCTTTCTTT. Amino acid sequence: CASVAGDRGGTEAFF.

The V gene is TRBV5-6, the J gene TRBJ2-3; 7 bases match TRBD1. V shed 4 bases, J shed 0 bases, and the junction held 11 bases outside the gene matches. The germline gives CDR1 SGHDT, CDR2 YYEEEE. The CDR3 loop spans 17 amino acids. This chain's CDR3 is CASSTNRGPFSTDTQYF. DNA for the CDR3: TGTGCCAGCAGCACCAACAGGGGACCGTTTAGCACAGATACGCAGTATTTT.

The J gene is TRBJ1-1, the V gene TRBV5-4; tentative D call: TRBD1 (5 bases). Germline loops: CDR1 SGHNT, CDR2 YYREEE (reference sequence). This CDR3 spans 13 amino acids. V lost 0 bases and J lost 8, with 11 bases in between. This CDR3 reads CASSLGGDSEAFF. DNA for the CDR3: TGTGCCAGCAGCTTGGGGGGGGACTCGGAAGCTTTCTTT.

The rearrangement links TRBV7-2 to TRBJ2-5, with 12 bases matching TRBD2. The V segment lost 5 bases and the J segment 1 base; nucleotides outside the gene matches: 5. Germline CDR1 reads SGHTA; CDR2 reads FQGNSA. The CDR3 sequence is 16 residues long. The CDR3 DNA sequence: TGTGCCAGCAGCACCCAGGGACTAGCGGGCCAAGAGACCCAGTACTTC. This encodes CASSTQGLAGQETQYF.

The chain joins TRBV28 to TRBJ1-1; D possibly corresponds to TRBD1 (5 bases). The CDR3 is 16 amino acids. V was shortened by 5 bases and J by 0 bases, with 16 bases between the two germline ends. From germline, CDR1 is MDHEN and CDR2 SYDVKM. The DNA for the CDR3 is TGTGCCAGCAGTCCAATTATTCCAGGGTTGAACACTGAAGCTTTCTTT. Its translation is CASSPIIPGLNTEAFF.

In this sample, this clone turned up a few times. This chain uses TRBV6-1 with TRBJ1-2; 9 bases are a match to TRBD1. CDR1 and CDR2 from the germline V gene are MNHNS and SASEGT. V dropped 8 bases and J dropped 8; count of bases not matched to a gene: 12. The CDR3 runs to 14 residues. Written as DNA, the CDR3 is TGTGCCAGCCTCGATGCGGGACAGGGAGAAGGCTACACCTTC. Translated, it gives CASLDAGQGEGYTF.